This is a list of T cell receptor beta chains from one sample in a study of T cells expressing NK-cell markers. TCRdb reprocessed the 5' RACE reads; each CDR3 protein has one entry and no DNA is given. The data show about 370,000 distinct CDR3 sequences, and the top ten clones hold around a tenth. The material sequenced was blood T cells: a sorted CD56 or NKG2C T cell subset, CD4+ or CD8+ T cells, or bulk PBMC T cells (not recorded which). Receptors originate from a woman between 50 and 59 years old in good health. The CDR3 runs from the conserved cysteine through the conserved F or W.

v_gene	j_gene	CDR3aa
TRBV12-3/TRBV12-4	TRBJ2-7	CASMTREFSYEQYF
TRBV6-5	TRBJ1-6	CASSFGVGINSALHF
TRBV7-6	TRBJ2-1	CASSCLATGGHLNSYNEQFF
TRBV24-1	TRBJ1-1	CATSDARAEAFF
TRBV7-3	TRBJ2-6	CASSLTPGTSGRSSGANVLTF
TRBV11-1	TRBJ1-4	CASSHRRTNEKLFF
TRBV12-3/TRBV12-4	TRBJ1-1	CASSFRGPANTEAFF
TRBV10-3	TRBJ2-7	CATEVQGTYEQYF
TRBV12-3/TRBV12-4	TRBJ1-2	CASSPGQGPNYGYTF
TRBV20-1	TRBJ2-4	CSVYLAGSSYF
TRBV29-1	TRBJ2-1	CSVSKPHVSRNEQFF
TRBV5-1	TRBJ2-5	CASSFPTSGRLETQYF
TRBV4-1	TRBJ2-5	CASSQGQLRETQYF
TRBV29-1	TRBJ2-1	CSVVVRHRDPYNEQFF
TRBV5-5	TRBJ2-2	CASSLPTGELFF
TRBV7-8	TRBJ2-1	CASSGYGPIYNEQFF
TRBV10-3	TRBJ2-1	CAISESRAGNSEQFF
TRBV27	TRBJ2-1	CASSLAGNGEQFF
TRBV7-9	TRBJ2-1	CASRINSPEQFF
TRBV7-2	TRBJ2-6	CASSPRGVGANVLTF
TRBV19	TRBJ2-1	CASTATSAQRGNEQFF